This passage covers 32 T cell receptor beta chains from one sample sequenced in a study of blood T cell repertoires in COVID-19. Libraries were prepared by immunoSEQ multiplex PCR; TCRdb keeps only in-frame clonotypes and omits some of them. Counted here are around 30,000 clones, more than 70% occurring once; the ten biggest clones make up under 0.7%. Material for sequencing was peripheral blood. The receptor source for this set is a woman aged 40 to 50 with active or convalescent COVID-19.

V gene TRBV30 combines with J gene TRBJ1-5; 8 bases map to TRBD1. The V and J ends lost 2 bases and 4 bases, in that order; junction bases with no gene match: 13. This CDR3 contains 17 residues. Germline values: CDR1 GTSNPN, CDR2 SVGIG (reference sequence). In DNA form, the CDR3 reads TGTGCCTGGAGTAAGAGGAAGACAGGGGCAAATAATCAGCCCCAGCATTTT. It specifies CAWSKRKTGANNQPQHF.

This chain links TRBV3-1 (or the pseudogene TRBV3-2) with TRBJ1-2; a possible D gene is TRBD1 (6 bases). V was pared by 0 bases and J by 4 bases, with 12 bases between. CDR3 length equals 15 residues. CDR1 LGHDT and CDR2 YNNKEL come from the germline V gene (reference sequence). The CDR3 here is CASSQDRQVVYGYTF. CDR3 bases: TGTGCCAGCAGCCAAGATAGACAGGTCGTCTATGGCTACACCTTC.

The chain carries TRBV18 and TRBJ2-3; D unclear. V lost 5 bases to trimming and J lost 0 bases, with 9 bases between them. Germline lookup yields CDR1 KGHSH and CDR2 LQKENI. The CDR3 is 14 amino acids. CDR3 nucleotides: TGTGCCAGCTCATCCTACGGGAGCACAGATACGCAGTATTTT. Protein sequence: CASSSYGSTDTQYF.

The J gene is TRBJ2-1, the V gene TRBV30; 9 bases are a match to TRBD2. The CDR3 runs 15 residues. V dropped 1 base and J dropped 5; count of bases not matched to a gene: 6. The germline gives CDR1 GTSNPN, CDR2 SVGIG (reference sequence). The CDR3 protein is CAWSEGTSSHNEQFF. In DNA form, the CDR3 reads TGTGCCTGGAGTGAGGGGACTAGCAGTCACAATGAGCAGTTCTTC.

The rearrangement uses TRBV5-3 and TRBJ1-2; D is unclear. TRBV5-3 is placed among ORFs of uncertain function. Trimming pared 2 bases from V and 5 bases from J, leaving 19 bases between. The CDR3 extends over 16 amino acids. The CDR3 protein is CARSFRVLSMVYGYTF. DNA for the CDR3: TGTGCCAGAAGCTTCCGGGTCCTGTCAATGGTATATGGCTACACCTTC.

The chain combines TRBV7-3 with TRBJ1-1; 8 bases match TRBD1. The CDR3 consists of 12 residues. Trimming cost V 3 bases and J 12 bases; bases outside gene matches: 6. The germline V gene encodes CDR1 SGHTA and CDR2 FQGTGA. Written as DNA, the CDR3 is TGTGCCAGCAGCTTCCAACAGGGGGAGACTTTCTTT. Its protein is CASSFQQGETFF.

The rearrangement joins TRBV19 to TRBJ2-2; a possible D gene is TRBD2 (5 bases). V lost 7 bases and J lost 0, with 12 bases in between. This CDR3 is 15 amino acids long. CDR1 and CDR2 from the germline V gene are LNHDA and SQIVND (reference sequence). The CDR3 DNA sequence: TGTGCCAGTACGGGATTTGCCGCGAACACCGGGGAGCTGTTTTTT. It specifies CASTGFAANTGELFF.

The rearrangement links TRBV19 to TRBJ2-1; possibly TRBD2 for D (6 bases). Trimming took 1 base from V and 7 from J, leaving 14 bases between them. Germline CDR1 is LNHDA and CDR2 is SQIVND (reference sequence). The CDR3 runs 15 residues. CDR3 loop: CASSIAGARLNEQFF. The CDR3 nucleotides read TGTGCCAGTAGTATAGCGGGAGCAAGGTTAAATGAGCAGTTCTTC.

The chain combines TRBV7-9 with TRBJ1-1; TRBD1 aligns across 7 bases. The CDR3 has 15 amino acids. V lost 5 bases and J lost 1; bases outside the gene matches: 7. Germline values: CDR1 SEHNR, CDR2 FQNEAQ (reference sequence). The CDR3 region has the DNA TGTGCCAGCAGCGCGAGGGGGCAGTGGAACACTGAAGCTTTCTTT. It yields the protein CASSARGQWNTEAFF.

The rearrangement joins TRBV6-5 to TRBJ2-1; maybe TRBD1 (5 bases). The germline V gene encodes CDR1 MNHEY and CDR2 SVGAGI. The ends were cut back, 2 bases at V and 8 bases at J, with 7 bases in the middle. This CDR3 spans 12 amino acids. The CDR3 loop is CASSYRGDEQFF. The CDR3 DNA reads as TGTGCCAGCAGTTACAGGGGCGATGAGCAGTTCTTC.

The chain recombines TRBV3-1 (or the pseudogene TRBV3-2) with TRBJ2-5; the match to TRBD2 covers 10 bases. J gave up 3 bases and V 7 bases, and 5 bases lay outside the gene matches. CDR3 length: 14 residues. Germline values: CDR1 LGHDT, CDR2 YNNKEL (reference sequence). Written as DNA, the CDR3 is TGTGCCAGCACGCTCACTAGCGGGAAAGAGACCCAGTACTTC. This codes for CASTLTSGKETQYF.

The chain couples TRBV27 to TRBJ2-1; TRBD2 might be the D (6 bases). CDR1 MNHEY and CDR2 SMNVEV come from the germline V gene (reference sequence). The CDR3 has 15 amino acids. Trimming pared 6 bases from V and 0 bases from J, leaving 12 bases between. The chain's CDR3 is CASSTGTASYNEQFF. Here the CDR3 DNA reads TGTGCCAGCAGCACCGGGACTGCCTCCTACAATGAGCAGTTCTTC.

J is TRBJ1-6 and V is TRBV27, with a weak D call TRBD1 (6 bases). Germline V gene sequence: CDR1 MNHEY, CDR2 SMNVEV (reference sequence). V lost 0 bases to trimming and J lost 10 bases, with 13 bases between them. The CDR3 consists of 15 residues. The CDR3 reads CASSLSHRVGSPLHF. CDR3 DNA sequence: TGTGCCAGCAGTTTATCCCACAGGGTGGGATCACCCCTCCACTTT.

The chain combines TRBV6-5 with TRBJ2-3, with 14 bases fitting TRBD2. Trimming cost V 4 bases and J 3 bases; bases outside gene matches: 3. Germline V gene data show CDR1 as MNHEY and CDR2 as SVGAGI. This CDR3 region has 16 residues. This chain's CDR3 is CASSSRLAGGTDTQYF. The CDR3 DNA reads TGTGCCAGCAGTTCCCGACTAGCGGGGGGGACAGATACGCAGTATTTT.

This CDR3 reads CASSQGYGSNQPQHF. The CDR3 DNA follows: TGTGCCAGCAGCCAGGGTTACGGGAGCAATCAGCCCCAGCATTTT. V is TRBV3-1 (or the pseudogene TRBV3-2) and J is TRBJ1-5; D unclear. From germline, CDR1 is LGHDT and CDR2 YNNKEL (reference sequence). This CDR3 is built from 15 residues. V was cut by 3 bases and J by 1 base, with 10 bases left in between.

The V and J genes are TRBV4-3 and TRBJ1-2, with TRBD1 identical over 7 bases. The V gene end was trimmed by 4 bases and the J gene end by 5 bases; junction bases not matched to a gene: 7. The CDR3 is made up of 14 amino acids. The V gene's germline CDR1 is LGHNA and CDR2 YSLEER. The CDR3 here is CASSPRQGMYGYTF. CDR3 coding DNA: TGCGCCAGCAGCCCTAGACAGGGAATGTATGGCTACACCTTC.

This chain links TRBV5-1 with TRBJ2-7; 10 bases match TRBD2. CDR3 length: 15 amino acids. From germline, CDR1 is SGHRS and CDR2 YFSETQ. V lost 4 bases and J lost 4; bases outside the gene matches: 8. In DNA, the CDR3 is TGCGCCAGCAGCCTCACCCTAGCGGGGGTATACGAGCAGTACTTC. It yields the protein CASSLTLAGVYEQYF.

The rearrangement uses TRBV5-8 and TRBJ2-5, with 7 bases identical to TRBD1. The length of the CDR3 is 14 residues. Germline V gene sequence: CDR1 SGHTS, CDR2 YDEGEE. J was trimmed by 4 bases and V by 0 bases; bases with no gene match: 3. CDR3 sequence: CASSLGDSRETQYF. CDR3 in DNA: TGTGCCAGCAGCTTGGGGGACAGCCGAGAGACCCAGTACTTC.

This rearrangement joins TRBV19 to TRBJ2-1; 9 bases are a match to TRBD1. The CDR3 is 18 amino acids. V lost 4 bases, J lost 3 bases, and 13 bases stayed unmatched. Germline CDR1 and CDR2: LNHDA and SQIVND (reference sequence). CDR3 amino acids: CASSTSRDRALSYNEQFF. CDR3 DNA sequence: TGTGCCAGTAGTACGTCCCGGGACAGGGCGCTAAGCTACAATGAGCAGTTCTTC.

This chain links TRBV12-3 or TRBV12-4 with TRBJ1-2, with TRBD1 identical over 7 bases. The CDR3 covers 13 residues. The ends lost 3 bases at V and 9 bases at J; junction bases unmatched: 7. The CDR3 DNA reads TGTGCCAGCAGTTTGGCACAGGGGTTAAGCTACACCTTC. Its translation: CASSLAQGLSYTF.

This clone was seen a few times. V gene TRBV7-6 combines with J gene TRBJ2-3; the match to TRBD1 covers 7 bases. Germline V gene sequence: CDR1 SGHVS, CDR2 FNYEAQ. The junction had 7 bases not matched to a gene; V was cut back by 5 bases and J by 2 bases. There are 15 residues in the CDR3. The CDR3 region has the DNA TGTGCCAGCAGCCTCCTAGACAGGGTCACAGATACGCAGTATTTT. It is translated as CASSLLDRVTDTQYF.

The V and J genes are TRBV28 and TRBJ1-4, with 8 bases matching TRBD1. The CDR3 has 14 amino acids. CDR1 MDHEN and CDR2 SYDVKM come from the germline V gene. Losses at the gene ends were 5 bases for V and 4 bases for J; bases not matched to a gene: 3. In DNA, the CDR3 is TGTGCCAGCAGTCCGACAGGGGATAATGAAAAACTGTTTTTT. This sequence encodes CASSPTGDNEKLFF.

This clone was seen a few times. The chain employs TRBV5-1 and TRBJ1-5; maybe TRBD1 (6 bases). V lost 1 base, J lost 6 bases, and 14 bases lay in between. Per the germline V gene, CDR1 is SGHRS and CDR2 is YFSETQ. The CDR3 has 15 residues. CDR3 in DNA: TGCGCCAGCAGCTTGATGGCAGGGGACGGTCAGCCCCAGCATTTT. Translating gives CASSLMAGDGQPQHF.

Only one count was recorded for this clone. The chain has TRBV2 and TRBJ2-1; TRBD2 might be the D (6 bases). In germline, CDR1 is SNHLY, CDR2 FYNNEI. The CDR3 covers 13 residues. V shed 7 bases and J shed 12 bases, with 19 bases lying between them. The CDR3 loop reads CASKTGGPPGQFF. The CDR3 region has the DNA TGTGCCAGCAAGACCGGAGGGCCTCCCGGGCAGTTCTTC.

This clone occurred a few times. This rearrangement joins TRBV6-6 to TRBJ1-5, with D hard to call. Germline-derived CDR1 and CDR2 are MNHNY and SVGAGI (reference sequence). The CDR3 is made up of 15 amino acids. V lost 2 bases and J lost 7, with 15 bases in between. The CDR3 here is CASSYTDGVWQPQHF. The CDR3 region has the DNA TGTGCCAGCAGTTACACGGACGGGGTCTGGCAGCCCCAGCATTTT.

This chain links TRBV5-1 with TRBJ1-4, with 7 nucleotides matching TRBD1. V lost 0 bases and J lost 7; bases outside the gene matches: 3. The CDR3 contains 14 residues. The V gene's germline CDR1 is SGHRS and CDR2 YFSETQ. Here the CDR3 reads CASSLGDSFEKLFF. CDR3 DNA sequence: TGCGCCAGCAGCTTGGGGGACAGTTTTGAAAAACTGTTTTTT.

CDR3 protein: CASRAIQGAHQPQHF. CDR3 coding DNA: TGTGCCAGCAGAGCGATTCAGGGGGCCCATCAGCCCCAGCATTTT. The chain joins TRBV2 to TRBJ1-5; TRBD1 matches 8 bases. V lost 6 bases and J lost 5; bases outside the gene matches: 9. The germline CDR1 and CDR2 sequences are SNHLY and FYNNEI. The CDR3 has 15 amino acids.

The rearrangement joins TRBV4-1 to TRBJ1-2; D unclear. V lost 0 bases and J 1 base, leaving 6 bases between the germline ends. Germline CDR1 reads MGHRA; CDR2 reads YSYEKL. The CDR3 covers 14 residues. CDR3 in amino acids: CASSQELLNYGYTF. The CDR3 DNA reads TGCGCCAGCAGCCAAGAACTGCTTAACTATGGCTACACCTTC.

V is TRBV9 and J is TRBJ1-1; the match to TRBD1 covers 9 bases. Germline trimming cut 4 bases from V and 6 bases from J; bases unmatched to any gene: 10. CDR3 size: 15 residues. Germline values: CDR1 SGDLS, CDR2 YYNGEE. This CDR3 reads CASSTLTGGTAEAFF. The CDR3 bases are TGTGCCAGCAGCACACTGACAGGGGGAACGGCTGAAGCTTTCTTT. Together with reference TRBV9 and TRBJ1-1, the CDR3 gives the full variable domain: DSGVTQTPKHLITATGQRVTLRCSPRSGDLSVYWYQQSLDQGLQFLIQYYNGEERAKGNILERFSAQQFPDLHSELNLSSLELGDSALYFCASSTLTGGTAEAFFGQGTRLTVV.

This clone was counted a few times. This chain connects TRBV3-1 (or the pseudogene TRBV3-2) to TRBJ1-2, with TRBD1 identical over 8 bases. CDR3 length: 13 amino acids. V was pared by 5 bases and J by 12 bases, with 11 bases of the junction left unmatched. The germline V gene has CDR1 LGHDT and CDR2 YNNKEL (reference sequence). The CDR3 protein is CASSYPGGRENTF. DNA for the CDR3: TGTGCCAGCAGCTACCCAGGGGGCAGGGAAAACACCTTC.

The J gene is TRBJ2-1, the V gene TRBV5-4, with TRBD1 matching 9 bases. The germline V gene has CDR1 SGHNT and CDR2 YYREEE (reference sequence). V was pared by 9 bases and J by 5 bases, with 9 bases of the junction left unmatched. This CDR3 is 14 amino acids long. In DNA, the CDR3 is TGTGCCACAGAACAGGGGGCGAGAGACAATGAGCAGTTCTTC. It encodes CATEQGARDNEQFF.

The gene calls are TRBV27 and TRBJ2-7; 8 bases are a match to TRBD2. From germline, CDR1 is MNHEY and CDR2 SMNVEV (reference sequence). Germline trimming cut 5 bases from V and 7 bases from J; bases unmatched to any gene: 7. The CDR3 totals 13 residues. CDR3 residues: CASSPWAGGEQYF. The CDR3 DNA follows: TGTGCCAGCAGTCCCTGGGCGGGGGGAGAGCAGTACTTC.